This T cell receptor beta chain stems from a study of human T cells and chemical hapten exposure (dated by TCRdb to the early 2020s). The study in broad terms: For sensitization, 2% DPC in acetone was applied to a 2 cm by 2 cm area of upper inner arm skin. Most of the patients in the cohort were female, and the cohort covered alopecia areata with under or over 50% scalp involvement, alopecia totalis and alopecia universalis. Peripheral blood TCR repertoire changes were tracked in vivo in alopecia patients during primary and secondary sensitization to the hapten diphenylcyclopropenone (DPC). Libraries were pooled for sequencing, and per-sample TCR yields varied mainly because of small differences in library volumes within the pool. Patch testing was done on the upper back using Finn chambers containing 0.01% DPC, and results were scored after 6 days according to International Contact Dermatitis Research Group standards. Blood samples were taken from patients before sensitization (week 0) and at 2, 6 and about 24 weeks after DPC sensitization. Throughout the approximately 25-week study period, patients were also given weekly therapeutic DPC doses on the scalp. For TCR sequencing, blood came from 25 to 35 alopecia patients at anywhere from one to four time points (pre-sensitization, 2, 6 and 24 weeks).

Libraries were built with RACE. TCRdb shows the sequencer as NextSeq 500. Library preparation attached unique molecular identifiers to individual cDNA molecules for quantitative, reproducible TCR counting. From each blood RNA sample, both TCR alpha and TCR beta chains were sequenced. On the study's bioinformatics: A median of around 100,000 TCRs per sample was observed, with a range of about 23,224 to 690,600. V, J and CDR3 annotation of the TCR reads was performed with the Decombinator software suite. Every sample was subsampled to the same number of TCRs (28,000) for the PS versus PT1 abundance plots. Expanded TCRs were defined as absent before sensitization and observed at least eight times at the 2-week time point. TCRdb reanalyzed the raw reads on its own, using fastp at Q25 for trimming and MiXCR for clone calling, and kept in-frame beta chains. All rows with the same CDR3 protein become a single entry with the most common DNA and genes. V and J calls and clone size were set by TCRdb, not the authors. Recorded for this sample are around 110,000 distinct CDR3 sequences; more than 10% of them occurred a single time. The ten most abundant clones make up 1.6% of the sample.

Beyond this particular receptor, the publication reports: Compared with pre-sensitization or healthy control sets, expanded TCRs formed significantly more large CDR3 similarity clusters, which is consistent with antigen-driven responses. Repeated subsampling changed both the strength of the expansion versus patch-test correlation and the threshold at which the correlation became significant. Alopecia, a presumed autoimmune disease, was present in all patients, so the immune response of the patients might differ from that of healthy individuals. A positive correlation was found between the number of PT1 expanded TCRs and patch test score, with significance reached at thresholds 8, 16 and 32 but not 4. The number of TCRs above 1 in 1000 frequency did not change with DPC sensitization; there was no evidence of global repertoire structure alterations.

Spanning cysteine to phenylalanine, the CDR3 consists of 12 amino acids. Only the CDR3 DNA is retained, 36 bases long and in frame from the first base. Reading the label with the study, this specimen's time point is: pre-sensitization, week 0. The treatment or condition label for this specimen denotes: therapeutic diphenylcyclopropenone sensitization with weekly scalp DPC. At every patch-test visit, the blood draw took place before the patch test was put on. Eligible patients were aged 18 to 70, diagnosed with alopecia, deemed suitable for DPC therapy, and excluded if pregnant. Total RNA was extracted from unfractionated whole blood that had been collected in Tempus Blood RNA tubes. Comments on this clonotype: This clone's antigen is unknown. Within one base of it there is no much larger clone, and no base qualities were kept.

The receptor's source is a woman aged 50 to 60 with alopecia areata. Some clones in this sample may be carry-over from other donors' samples. The chain is encoded by TRBV3-2 joined to TRBJ1-2; the tabulated D call, TRBD1, remains unverified against the DNA. TRBV3-2 corresponds to a pseudogene. The sample was whole blood, taken in connection with sensitization to the hapten diphenylcyclopropenone (DPC). Read as DNA, the sequence is TGTGCCAGCAGCTGGGACAGGGTCGGCTACACCTTC. This translates into CASSWDRVGYTF.